This is a list of T cell receptor beta chains from one sample in a study of blood T cell repertoires in COVID-19. The repertoire was sequenced with immunoSEQ multiplex PCR; TCRdb's copy has only in-frame clones and lacks some. The sample carries 130,000 to 150,000 clones, roughly 90% recorded once. Material for sequencing was peripheral blood. The origin of the receptors is a woman aged 45 to 65 with acute or convalescent COVID-19. Each CDR3 is given with its conserved first and last residue. The D gene is left open where the match is weak. A clone size is listed for some rows: how often the clone was seen (once, few, many), or a class if it is expanded.

TRBV5-1	TRBJ2-6	-	-	TGCGCCAGCAGCTTGGAGCCCGGGTACGGGGCCAACGTCCTGACTTTC	CASSLEPGYGANVLTF
TRBV4-1	TRBJ2-1	-	-	TGCGCCAGCAGCCAAGATTTCGGGGGCTCCTACAATGAGCAGTTCTTC	CASSQDFGGSYNEQFF
TRBV5-1	TRBJ2-3	once	-	TGCGCCAGCAGCCTGGAGGCTGGGGCGGTGTGGTCAGATACGCAGTATTTT	CASSLEAGAVWSDTQYF
TRBV7-3	TRBJ2-3	-	-	TGTGCCAGCAGCCGTCACGGGGGGCCCACAGATACGCAGTATTTT	CASSRHGGPTDTQYF
TRBV3-1/TRBV3-2	TRBJ2-1	few	-	TGTGCCAGCAGCCTCGGGACTGGTGAGCAGTTCTTC	CASSLGTGEQFF
TRBV21-1	TRBJ1-2	-	-	TGTGCCAGCAGCGTCCGGGACAGAGCCTTCACGCCCGAGGGCTACACCTTC	CASSVRDRAFTPEGYTF
TRBV18	TRBJ2-7	-	TRBD2	TGTGCCAGCTCACCGAGCGGGAGGGCCATCGAGCAGTACTTC	CASSPSGRAIEQYF
TRBV5-1	TRBJ2-7	few	TRBD2	TGCGCCAGCAGCTTAGGACTAGCGAGCGAGCAGTACTTC	CASSLGLASEQYF
TRBV5-8	TRBJ1-2	-	-	TGTGCCAGCAGCTTGGCTGGCAGGGGAAACTATGGCTACACCTTC	CASSLAGRGNYGYTF
TRBV3-1/TRBV3-2	TRBJ2-4	-	-	TGTGCCAGCAGCCAAGCCGGGCGGGACATTCAGTACTTC	CASSQAGRDIQYF
TRBV2	TRBJ2-7	-	-	TGTGCCAGCAGTGGAGGAGACAGTGGCTACGAGCAGTACTTC	CASSGGDSGYEQYF
TRBV6-1	TRBJ2-5	once	TRBD2	TGTGCCAGCAGTGAAGCGCTAGCGGGGGGGTCAGAGACCCAGTACTTC	CASSEALAGGSETQYF
TRBV19	TRBJ1-2	-	TRBD1	TGTGCCAGTAGTTCGACAGGGGCGAATATCTATGGCTACACCTTC	CASSSTGANIYGYTF
TRBV21-1	TRBJ1-5	-	-	TGTGCCAGCAGCAAAGTCACATGCAGGGGCTCGGTTAAGACCGAGCCCCAGCATTTT	CASSKVTCRGSVKTEPQHF
TRBV25-1	TRBJ1-4	-	-	TGTGCCAGCAGTGAGCCGGGAGGTAATGAAAAACTGTTTTTT	CASSEPGGNEKLFF
TRBV5-1	TRBJ1-1	-	TRBD1	TGCGCCAGCAGCAGACCGGGACAGGGGGCGAACACTGAAGCTTTCTTT	CASSRPGQGANTEAFF
TRBV11-2	TRBJ1-2	-	TRBD1	TGTGCCAGCAGAGAGAGGACAGGGGGGGACTATGGCTACACCTTC	CASRERTGGDYGYTF
TRBV15	TRBJ2-7	-	TRBD1	TGTGCCACCAGCAGCGAGGCCCCCGGGACAGGGGGGACCTACGAGCAGTACTTC	CATSSEAPGTGGTYEQYF
TRBV7-6	TRBJ1-2	-	-	TGTGCCAGCAGCTTAGCGAGGGATAACTATGGCTACACCTTC	CASSLARDNYGYTF
TRBV30	TRBJ1-2	-	TRBD1	TGTGCCTGGCAGGGGGACAGGACTTTTTATGGCTACACCTTC	CAWQGDRTFYGYTF
TRBV19	TRBJ1-3	-	-	TGTGCCAGTAGGGTAATGTGGAGCGGACGATCTGGAAACACCATATATTTT	CASRVMWSGRSGNTIYF
TRBV7-3	TRBJ2-7	-	TRBD1	TGTGCCAGCAGCCCGAATCCTATCCTCCGGGACAGAACATACGAGCAGTACTTC	CASSPNPILRDRTYEQYF
TRBV4-2	TRBJ2-3	once	TRBD2	TGTGCCAGCAGCCAAGATTGGGGTAGGAGACTAGCGGGAGATACGCAGTATTTT	CASSQDWGRRLAGDTQYF
TRBV19	TRBJ2-3	once	-	TGTGCCAGTAGTTTGGGCGGGAACGGGAAAGATACGCAGTATTTT	CASSLGGNGKDTQYF
TRBV9	TRBJ2-7	-	TRBD2	TGTGCCAGCAGCCCCCGGGCTAGCGGCACCTACGAGCAGTACTTC	CASSPRASGTYEQYF
TRBV18	TRBJ2-7	-	-	TGTGCCAGCTCACCGGGTGGAGGCGAGCAGTACTTC	CASSPGGGEQYF
TRBV7-2	TRBJ2-7	once	TRBD2	TGTGCCAGCAGCCCTGGACTAGCCGTCTCCTACGAGCAGTACTTC	CASSPGLAVSYEQYF
TRBV2	TRBJ2-1	-	TRBD1	TGTGCCAGCGACGGACAGGGACTTTACAATGAGCAGTTCTTC	CASDGQGLYNEQFF
TRBV2	TRBJ2-3	once	TRBD1	TGTGCCCGCCCCATGGACAGGGACGATCCAGATACGCAGTATTTT	CARPMDRDDPDTQYF
TRBV27	TRBJ1-1	-	TRBD1	TGTGCCAGCAGTTTAATCGACAGGGGGATCACTGAAGCTTTCTTT	CASSLIDRGITEAFF
TRBV2	TRBJ1-3	-	-	TGTGCCAGCAGTGAAGCAGCCGGGCTGACAGGCACCATATATTTT	CASSEAAGLTGTIYF
TRBV7-3	TRBJ2-1	-	TRBD2	TGTGCCAGCAGCCCGGGGACTAGCGGGGCATACAATGAGCAGTTCTTC	CASSPGTSGAYNEQFF
TRBV27	TRBJ1-4	-	TRBD1	TGTGCCAGCAGTTTAGATCGGGGGGAAGGGACAGGAGGCGAAAAACTGTTTTTT	CASSLDRGEGTGGEKLFF
TRBV9	TRBJ2-2	-	TRBD2	TGTGCCAGCAGCGTAGCTGGGGGGAGGGACACCGGGGAGCTGTTTTTT	CASSVAGGRDTGELFF
TRBV19	TRBJ1-1	-	TRBD1	TGTGCCAGTAGTCTCAGACAGGGGATGAACACTGAAGCTTTCTTT	CASSLRQGMNTEAFF
TRBV4-2	TRBJ2-7	-	TRBD2	TGTGCCAGCAGCCACTCCGGGACTAGCTCCTACGAGCAGTACTTC	CASSHSGTSSYEQYF
TRBV6-5	TRBJ1-1	-	TRBD1	TGTGCCAGCTACCGACAGGGAGTGAACACTGAAGCTTTCTTT	CASYRQGVNTEAFF
TRBV7-3	TRBJ1-6	few	TRBD1	TGTGCCAGCAGCTTGGGACAGAATAATTCACCCCTCCACTTT	CASSLGQNNSPLHF
TRBV6-2/TRBV6-3	TRBJ2-5	-	TRBD1	TGTGCCAGCAGTTACGGGACAGAAAACCAAGAGACCCAGTACTTC	CASSYGTENQETQYF
TRBV9	TRBJ1-2	-	-	TGTGCCAGCAGCCAAACCACTTTAAACGGCTACACCTTC	CASSQTTLNGYTF
TRBV29-1	TRBJ1-1	few	-	TGCAGCGTTGATGGACAGCCCCGGGGGGGAGCTTTCTTT	CSVDGQPRGGAFF
TRBV24-1	TRBJ1-6	few	-	TGTGCCACCAGTGATTTACACAATTCACCCCTCCACTTT	CATSDLHNSPLHF
TRBV7-2	TRBJ1-4	-	TRBD1	TGTGCCAGCAGCTTTGAGGGGGCGTATGAAAAACTGTTTTTT	CASSFEGAYEKLFF
TRBV29-1	TRBJ2-2	-	-	TGCAGCGTTGGACCCAGGGCTGGCGGGGAGCTGTTTTTT	CSVGPRAGGELFF
TRBV7-2	TRBJ1-5	-	-	TGTGCCAGCAGCCCTGGGGGGATGGGCAATCAGCCCCAGCATTTT	CASSPGGMGNQPQHF
TRBV24-1	TRBJ2-3	-	-	TGTGCCACCAGTCCTCAGGCCACCACAGATACGCAGTATTTT	CATSPQATTDTQYF
TRBV11-2	TRBJ2-1	-	TRBD1	TGTGCCAGCAGCTTACAGACAGGGCCGAGCTCCTACAATGAGCAGTTCTTC	CASSLQTGPSSYNEQFF
TRBV24-1	TRBJ1-1	-	TRBD1	TGTGCCACCAAGGACAGGGAGAACACTGAAGCTTTCTTT	CATKDRENTEAFF
TRBV6-6	TRBJ1-2	-	-	TGTGCCAGCAGTACACACGACGGCCCCGGGGGCTACACCTTC	CASSTHDGPGGYTF
TRBV5-1	TRBJ2-7	-	TRBD1	TGCGCCAGCAGCCGGGACAGGGAGAGGGAAGAGCAGTACTTC	CASSRDREREEQYF
TRBV29-1	TRBJ1-2	few	-	TGCAGCGTTGACCAGGGCGGGGGAGCCTATGGCTACACCTTC	CSVDQGGGAYGYTF